Listed below are T cell receptor beta chains from one sample, sequenced in a study of blood T cells in healthy people across ages. From the 5' RACE reads, TCRdb called clonotypes with MiXCR, one entry per CDR3 protein. The sample yields 920,000 or so distinct CDR3 sequences, 40% to 45% seen once. What was sequenced was blood. Receptors were obtained from a woman aged 55-70 years in good health. Each CDR3 is given with its conserved first and last residue. A D gene is named only where the DNA matches it firmly. Only some rows state a clone size, as once, few, many or a class for expanded clones.

clone_size	j_call	v_call	d_call	cdr3_aa	cdr3_nt
NA	TRBJ2-7	TRBV3-1	TRBD2	CASSEGPPGLAGYEQYF	TGTGCCAGCAGCGAAGGCCCTCCGGGACTAGCGGGCTACGAGCAGTACTTC
NA	TRBJ2-3	TRBV11-2	NA	CASTLGERRRATDTQYF	TGTGCCAGCACCCTGGGGGAGCGGAGGAGGGCCACAGATACGCAGTATTTT
NA	TRBJ1-1	TRBV18	NA	CASSIPGQGANTEAFF	TGTGCCAGCTCCATACCGGGGCAGGGAGCAAACACTGAAGCTTTCTTT
few	TRBJ2-7	TRBV27	TRBD2	CASSWGLAGVGEQYF	TGTGCCAGCAGTTGGGGACTAGCGGGAGTTGGCGAGCAGTACTTC
NA	TRBJ2-3	TRBV12-3/TRBV12-4	TRBD2	CASSPTSGGTYSTDTQYF	TGTGCCAGCAGCCCAACTAGCGGGGGCACCTATAGCACAGATACGCAGTATTTT
few	TRBJ2-4	TRBV27	TRBD1	CASSLSSGTGVLNIQYF	TGTGCCAGCAGTTTAAGCTCGGGGACAGGGGTCTTAAACATTCAGTACTTC
NA	TRBJ1-2	TRBV11-2	NA	CASSLDQPGQLYGYTF	TGTGCCAGCAGCTTAGATCAACCGGGACAACTCTATGGCTACACCTTC
few	TRBJ2-4	TRBV30	TRBD1	CAWKFRGLYF	TGTGCCTGGAAATTCAGGGGGCTGTACTTC
NA	TRBJ2-5	TRBV12-3/TRBV12-4	NA	CASSSVPPGFGETQYF	TGTGCCAGCAGTTCGGTTCCCCCGGGATTCGGGGAGACCCAGTACTTC
few	TRBJ2-1	TRBV6-6	NA	CASSYPGPLEQFF	TGTGCCAGCAGTTACCCGGGACCCCTGGAGCAGTTCTTC
NA	TRBJ2-3	TRBV20-1	NA	CSARPENTQYF	TGCAGTGCTAGGCCCGAAAATACGCAGTATTTT
few	TRBJ2-1	TRBV20-1	NA	CSARDVNEQFF	TGCAGTGCTAGAGATGTAAATGAGCAGTTCTTC
NA	TRBJ2-1	TRBV13	TRBD1	CASSWRTGGPGGEQFF	TGTGCCAGCAGCTGGCGTACAGGGGGCCCGGGCGGCGAGCAGTTCTTC
NA	TRBJ2-2	TRBV20-1	NA	CSASHRLPGELFF	TGCAGTGCTAGCCACCGGCTTCCCGGGGAGCTGTTTTTT
few	TRBJ2-5	TRBV5-1	TRBD1	CASSFMGQGLETQYF	TGCGCCAGCAGCTTTATGGGACAGGGTTTAGAGACCCAGTACTTC
few	TRBJ1-2	TRBV29-1	NA	CSVESPGRRGYTF	TGCAGCGTTGAATCCCCAGGGCGTCGTGGCTACACCTTC
NA	TRBJ2-3	TRBV9	NA	CASSVEEGVDTQYF	TGTGCCAGTAGCGTAGAGGAGGGGGTAGATACGCAGTATTTT
once	TRBJ2-2	TRBV12-3/TRBV12-4	TRBD2	CASSLGAGGTTGELFF	TGTGCCAGCAGTTTAGGAGCGGGAGGAACCACCGGGGAGCTGTTTTTT
NA	TRBJ1-5	TRBV11-2	TRBD1	CASSSGTGSLGGQPQHF	TGTGCCAGCAGCTCCGGGACAGGGTCTTTGGGGGGTCAGCCCCAGCATTTT
few	TRBJ2-5	TRBV9	TRBD2	CASSVGLAGTQETQYF	TGTGCCAGCAGCGTAGGGCTAGCGGGAACCCAAGAGACCCAGTACTTC
NA	TRBJ1-4	TRBV2	TRBD1	CASSGGQSYEKLFF	TGTGCCAGCAGTGGGGGACAGTCGTACGAAAAACTGTTTTTT
NA	TRBJ2-7	TRBV7-9	NA	CASSGQQGPYEQYF	TGTGCCAGCAGCGGCCAACAGGGTCCCTACGAGCAGTACTTC
few	TRBJ2-7	TRBV27	NA	CASSLFQGNSYEQYF	TGTGCCAGCAGTTTATTCCAGGGCAACTCCTACGAGCAGTACTTC
NA	TRBJ2-5	TRBV29-1	TRBD1	CSVSRPNRGQLVIRETQYF	TGCAGCGTTTCCCGCCCTAACAGGGGGCAGCTAGTAATCCGAGAGACCCAGTACTTC
NA	TRBJ2-1	TRBV20-1	NA	CSASREYNEQFF	TGCAGTGCTAGCAGAGAGTACAATGAGCAGTTCTTC
few	TRBJ2-7	TRBV2	NA	CASIPEGITKAYEQYF	TGTGCCAGCATTCCGGAGGGAATCACCAAAGCCTACGAGCAGTACTTC
few	TRBJ1-1	TRBV15	NA	CATSRDGQNTEAFF	TGTGCCACCAGCAGAGATGGACAGAACACTGAAGCTTTCTTT
few	TRBJ2-3	TRBV10-2	TRBD2	CASSESSGISTDTQYF	TGCGCCAGCAGTGAGTCTAGCGGGATTAGCACAGATACGCAGTATTTT
few	TRBJ2-7	TRBV11-2	TRBD1	CASSPTGGGPYEQYF	TGTGCCAGCAGCCCAACAGGGGGAGGTCCCTACGAGCAGTACTTC
NA	TRBJ2-1	TRBV24-1	TRBD1	CATSSGQGYNEQFF	TGTGCCACCAGCTCAGGACAGGGTTACAATGAGCAGTTCTTC
NA	TRBJ2-1	TRBV27	TRBD2	CVSNPGLAGGPQFF	TGTGTCAGCAACCCGGGACTAGCGGGAGGGCCTCAGTTCTTC
few	TRBJ1-2	TRBV21-1	NA	CASSKRAPFYGYTF	TGTGCCAGCAGCAAAAGAGCTCCTTTCTATGGCTACACCTTC
NA	TRBJ2-4	TRBV12-3/TRBV12-4	TRBD2	CASSLWGLAGVQNIQYF	TGTGCCAGCAGTTTGTGGGGGCTAGCGGGAGTCCAAAACATTCAGTACTTC
few	TRBJ2-1	TRBV6-5	NA	CASSYSGPYNEQFF	TGTGCCAGCAGTTACTCGGGGCCCTACAATGAGCAGTTCTTC
NA	TRBJ1-2	TRBV28	TRBD1	CASSLMGQGRDGYTF	TGTGCCAGCAGCCTCATGGGACAGGGTAGGGATGGCTACACCTTC
NA	TRBJ1-1	TRBV27	TRBD1	CASSFQGATEAFF	TGTGCCAGCAGTTTTCAGGGGGCGACTGAAGCTTTCTTT
NA	TRBJ2-7	TRBV10-3	TRBD2	CVVGGDSYEQYF	TGTGTCGTGGGAGGGGATTCCTACGAGCAGTACTTC
NA	TRBJ2-5	TRBV6-5	NA	CASRIVGGGETQYF	TGTGCCAGCAGGATTGTGGGGGGCGGGGAGACCCAGTACTTC
NA	TRBJ1-2	TRBV20-1	NA	CSAREKGNQPCTF	TGCAGTGCTAGAGAGAAGGGGAACCAGCCATGCACCTTC
NA	TRBJ1-5	TRBV25-1	NA	CASSETRGWIWQSAQHF	TGTGCCAGCAGTGAAACCCGAGGTTGGATATGGCAATCAGCCCAGCATTTT
NA	TRBJ2-1	TRBV11-3	NA	CASSPDFGAYNEQFF	TGTGCCAGCAGCCCAGACTTCGGGGCGTACAATGAGCAGTTCTTC
NA	TRBJ2-1	TRBV7-6	TRBD2	CASSPAGAYNEQFF	TGTGCCAGCAGCCCAGCGGGAGCCTACAATGAGCAGTTCTTC
few	TRBJ2-1	TRBV5-1	TRBD2	CASSLGGFSGSLSNEQFF	TGCGCCAGCAGCTTGGGAGGGTTTAGCGGGAGTTTGAGCAATGAGCAGTTCTTC
NA	TRBJ2-3	TRBV5-1	NA	CASKLDIPDGDTQYF	TGCGCCTCCAAGCTGGACATTCCGGATGGAGATACGCAGTATTTT